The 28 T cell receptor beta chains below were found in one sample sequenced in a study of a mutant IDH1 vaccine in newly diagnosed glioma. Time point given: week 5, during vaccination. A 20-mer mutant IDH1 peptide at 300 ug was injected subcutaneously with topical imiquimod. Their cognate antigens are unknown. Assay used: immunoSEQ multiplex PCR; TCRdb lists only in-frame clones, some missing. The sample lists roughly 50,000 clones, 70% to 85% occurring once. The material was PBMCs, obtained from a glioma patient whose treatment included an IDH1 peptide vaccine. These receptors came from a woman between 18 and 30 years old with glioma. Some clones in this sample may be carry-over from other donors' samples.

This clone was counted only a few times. CDR3 DNA: TGTGCCAGCAGCTTAGTAAGGGCCGAGCAGTACTTC. Its translation is CASSLVRAEQYF. The chain joins TRBV7-2 to TRBJ2-7; no clear D. The V end was cut by 1 base, the J end by 6 bases, with 7 bases between. CDR3 length: 12 residues. The germline CDR1 and CDR2 sequences are SGHTA and FQGNSA.

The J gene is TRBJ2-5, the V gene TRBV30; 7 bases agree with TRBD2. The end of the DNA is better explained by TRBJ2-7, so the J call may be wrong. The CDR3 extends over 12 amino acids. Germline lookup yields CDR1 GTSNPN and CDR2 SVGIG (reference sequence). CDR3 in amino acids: CAWREVADEQYF. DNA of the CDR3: TGTGCCTGGCGGGAGGTAGCGGACGAGCAGTACTTC.

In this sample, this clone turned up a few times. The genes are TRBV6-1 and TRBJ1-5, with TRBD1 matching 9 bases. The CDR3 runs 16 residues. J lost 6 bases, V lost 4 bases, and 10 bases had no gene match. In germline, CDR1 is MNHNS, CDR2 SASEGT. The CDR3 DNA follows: TGTGCCAGCAGTGTTGGGGGGACAGGGAGGTTTCAGCCCCAGCATTTT. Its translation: CASSVGGTGRFQPQHF.

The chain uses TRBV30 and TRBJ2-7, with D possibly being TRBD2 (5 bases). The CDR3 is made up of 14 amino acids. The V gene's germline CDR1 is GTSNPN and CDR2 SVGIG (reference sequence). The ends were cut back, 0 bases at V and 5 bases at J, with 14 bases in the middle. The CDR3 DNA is TGTGCCTGGAGTGTAAGGACTGCCGGGGACGAGCAGTACTTC. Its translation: CAWSVRTAGDEQYF.

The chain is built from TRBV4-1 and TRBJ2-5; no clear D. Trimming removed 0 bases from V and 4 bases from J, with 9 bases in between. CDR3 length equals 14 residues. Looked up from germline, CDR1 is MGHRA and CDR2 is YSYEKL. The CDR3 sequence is CASSQDIRRETQYF. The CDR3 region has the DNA TGCGCCAGCAGCCAAGACATTAGGCGAGAGACCCAGTACTTC.

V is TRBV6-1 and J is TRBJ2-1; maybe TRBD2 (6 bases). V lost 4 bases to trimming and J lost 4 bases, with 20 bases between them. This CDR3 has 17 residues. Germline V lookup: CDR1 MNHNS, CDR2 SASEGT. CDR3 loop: CASSGRGGSSTYNEQFF. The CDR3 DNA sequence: TGTGCCAGCAGTGGGAGGGGTGGTTCTAGCACTTACAATGAGCAGTTCTTC.

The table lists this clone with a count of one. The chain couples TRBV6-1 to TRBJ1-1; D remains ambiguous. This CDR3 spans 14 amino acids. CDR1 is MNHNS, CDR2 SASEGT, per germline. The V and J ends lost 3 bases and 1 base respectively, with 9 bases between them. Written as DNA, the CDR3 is TGTGCCAGCAGTGACCTGCGGCCGAACACTGAAGCTTTCTTT. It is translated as CASSDLRPNTEAFF.

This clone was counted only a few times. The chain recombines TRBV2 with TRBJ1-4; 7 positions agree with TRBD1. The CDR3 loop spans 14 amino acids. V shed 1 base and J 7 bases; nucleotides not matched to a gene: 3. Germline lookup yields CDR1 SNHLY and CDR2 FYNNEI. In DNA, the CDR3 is TGTGCCAGCAGTGAAGGAGGGGGCGTTGAAAAACTGTTTTTT. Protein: CASSEGGGVEKLFF.

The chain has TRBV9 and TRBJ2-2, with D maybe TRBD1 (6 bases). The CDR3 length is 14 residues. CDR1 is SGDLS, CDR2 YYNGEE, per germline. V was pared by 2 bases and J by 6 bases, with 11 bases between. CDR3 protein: CASSVNQGSGELFF. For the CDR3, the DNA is TGTGCCAGCAGCGTCAATCAGGGGTCCGGGGAGCTGTTTTTT. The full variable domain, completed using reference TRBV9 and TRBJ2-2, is DSGVTQTPKHLITATGQRVTLRCSPRSGDLSVYWYQQSLDQGLQFLIQYYNGEERAKGNILERFSAQQFPDLHSELNLSSLELGDSALYFCASSVNQGSGELFFGEGSRLTVL.

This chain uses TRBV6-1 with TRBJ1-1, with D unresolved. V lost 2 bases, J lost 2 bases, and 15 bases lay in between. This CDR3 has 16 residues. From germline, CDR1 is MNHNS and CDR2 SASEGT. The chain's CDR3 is CASSERVGSLNTEAFF. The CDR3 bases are TGTGCCAGCAGTGAACGTGTGGGCAGCCTAAACACTGAAGCTTTCTTT.

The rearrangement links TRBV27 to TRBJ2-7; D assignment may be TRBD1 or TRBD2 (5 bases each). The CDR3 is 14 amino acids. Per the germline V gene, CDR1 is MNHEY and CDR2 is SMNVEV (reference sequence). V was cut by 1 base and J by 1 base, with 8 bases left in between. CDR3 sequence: CASSLYGGSYEQYF. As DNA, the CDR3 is TGTGCCAGCAGTTTATATGGGGGATCCTACGAGCAGTACTTC.

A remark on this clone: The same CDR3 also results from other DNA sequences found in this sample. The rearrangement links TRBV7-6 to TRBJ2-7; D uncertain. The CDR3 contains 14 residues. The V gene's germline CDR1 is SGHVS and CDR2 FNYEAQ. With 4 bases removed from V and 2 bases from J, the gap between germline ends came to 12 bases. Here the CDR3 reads CASSSGQVPYEQYF. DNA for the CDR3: TGTGCCAGCAGCTCAGGTCAGGTCCCCTACGAGCAGTACTTC.

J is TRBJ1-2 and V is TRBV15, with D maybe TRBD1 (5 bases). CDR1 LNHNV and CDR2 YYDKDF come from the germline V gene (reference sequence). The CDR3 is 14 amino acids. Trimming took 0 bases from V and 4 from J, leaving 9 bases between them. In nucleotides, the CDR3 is TGTGCCACCAGCAGAGATGTCGGGGGCTATGGCTACACCTTC. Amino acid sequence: CATSRDVGGYGYTF. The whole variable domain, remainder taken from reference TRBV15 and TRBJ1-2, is DAMVIQNPRYQVTQFGKPVTLSCSQTLNHNVMYWYQQKSSQAPKLLFHYYDKDFNNEADTPDNFQSRRPNTSFCFLDIRSPGLGDTAMYLCATSRDVGGYGYTFGSGTRLTVV.

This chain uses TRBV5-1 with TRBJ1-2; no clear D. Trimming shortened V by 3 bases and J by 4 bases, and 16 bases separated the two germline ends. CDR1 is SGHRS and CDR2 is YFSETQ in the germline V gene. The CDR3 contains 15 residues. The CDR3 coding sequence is TGCGCCAGCAGCTCCCTACCTGGGGTCGGCTATGGCTACACCTTC. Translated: CASSSLPGVGYGYTF.

CDR3 in DNA: TGTGCCTGGTGCCCGGGAGGGGGGTTCGGGGCCGGGGAGCTGTTTTTT. This gives the protein CAWCPGGGFGAGELFF. The genes are TRBV30 and TRBJ2-2; 8 bases fit TRBD2. The junction had 14 bases not matched to a gene; V was cut back by 5 bases and J by 6 bases. Germline CDR1 is GTSNPN and CDR2 is SVGIG (reference sequence). This CDR3 is built from 16 residues.

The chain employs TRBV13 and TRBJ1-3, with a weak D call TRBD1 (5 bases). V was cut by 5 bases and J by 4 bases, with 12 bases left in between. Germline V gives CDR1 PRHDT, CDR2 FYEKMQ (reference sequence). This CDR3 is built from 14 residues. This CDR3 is CASSASGSGNTIYF. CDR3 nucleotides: TGTGCCAGCAGCGCCTCAGGGTCCGGAAACACCATATATTTT.

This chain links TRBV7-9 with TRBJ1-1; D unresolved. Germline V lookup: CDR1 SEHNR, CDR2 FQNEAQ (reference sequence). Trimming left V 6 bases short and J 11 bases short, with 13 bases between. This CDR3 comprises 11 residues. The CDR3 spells CASSPSESAFF. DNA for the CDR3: TGTGCCAGCAGTCCTAGCGAGTCGGCTTTCTTT.

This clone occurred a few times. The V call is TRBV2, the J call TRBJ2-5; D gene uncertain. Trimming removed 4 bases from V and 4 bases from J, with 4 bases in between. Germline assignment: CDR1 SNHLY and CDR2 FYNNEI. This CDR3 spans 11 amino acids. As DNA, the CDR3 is TGTGCCAGCAGTGGAGGAGAGACCCAGTACTTC. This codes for CASSGGETQYF.

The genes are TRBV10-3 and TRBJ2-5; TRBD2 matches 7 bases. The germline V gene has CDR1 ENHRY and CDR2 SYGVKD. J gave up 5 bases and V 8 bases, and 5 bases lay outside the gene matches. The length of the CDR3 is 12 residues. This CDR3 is CAIGLGSETQYF. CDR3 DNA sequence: TGTGCCATCGGACTAGGTAGCGAGACCCAGTACTTC.

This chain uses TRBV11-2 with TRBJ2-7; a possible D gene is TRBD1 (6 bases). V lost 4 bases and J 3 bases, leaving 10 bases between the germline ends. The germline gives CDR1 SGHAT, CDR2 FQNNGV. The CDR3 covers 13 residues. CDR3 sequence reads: CASSWGPNYEQYF. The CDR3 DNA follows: TGTGCCAGCAGCTGGGGGCCCAACTACGAGCAGTACTTC.

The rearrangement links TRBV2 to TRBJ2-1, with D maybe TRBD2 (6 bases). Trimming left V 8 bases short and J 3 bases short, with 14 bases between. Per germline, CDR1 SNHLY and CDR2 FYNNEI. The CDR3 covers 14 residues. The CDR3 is CASQEAGLYNEQFF. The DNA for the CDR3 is TGTGCCAGCCAGGAGGCGGGACTCTACAATGAGCAGTTCTTC.

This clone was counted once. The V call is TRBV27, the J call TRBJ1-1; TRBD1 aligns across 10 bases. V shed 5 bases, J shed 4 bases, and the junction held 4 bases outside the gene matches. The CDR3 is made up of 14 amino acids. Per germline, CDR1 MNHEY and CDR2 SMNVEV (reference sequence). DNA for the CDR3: TGTGCCAGCAGTAGACAGGGGGCAGGCACTGAAGCTTTCTTT. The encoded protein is CASSRQGAGTEAFF.

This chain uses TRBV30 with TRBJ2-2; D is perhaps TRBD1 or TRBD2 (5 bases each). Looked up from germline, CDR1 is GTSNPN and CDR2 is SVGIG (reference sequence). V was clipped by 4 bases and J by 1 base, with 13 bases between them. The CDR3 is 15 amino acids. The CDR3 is CAWNPGTENTGELFF. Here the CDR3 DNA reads TGTGCCTGGAACCCCGGGACGGAGAACACCGGGGAGCTGTTTTTT.

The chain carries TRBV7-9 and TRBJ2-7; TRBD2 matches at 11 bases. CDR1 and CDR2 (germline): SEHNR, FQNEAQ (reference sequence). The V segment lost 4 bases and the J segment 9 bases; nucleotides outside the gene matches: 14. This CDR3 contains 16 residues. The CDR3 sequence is CASSSTGASGGSRQYF. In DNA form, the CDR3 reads TGTGCCAGCAGCTCGACTGGAGCTAGCGGGGGGTCGAGGCAGTACTTC.

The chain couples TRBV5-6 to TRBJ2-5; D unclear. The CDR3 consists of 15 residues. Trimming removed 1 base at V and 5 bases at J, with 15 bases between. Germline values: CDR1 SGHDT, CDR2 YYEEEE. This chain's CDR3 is CASSLRQARTETQYF. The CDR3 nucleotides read TGTGCCAGCAGCTTGAGGCAGGCCCGAACGGAGACCCAGTACTTC.

CDR3 region: CASSQYPAGTYEQYF. Written as DNA, the CDR3 is TGTGCCAGCAGCCAATACCCGGCAGGAACCTACGAGCAGTACTTC. This chain links TRBV16 with TRBJ2-7, with D hard to call. From germline, CDR1 is KGHSY and CDR2 FQNENV. The CDR3 extends over 15 amino acids. The V and J ends lost 1 base and 2 bases respectively, with 12 bases between them.

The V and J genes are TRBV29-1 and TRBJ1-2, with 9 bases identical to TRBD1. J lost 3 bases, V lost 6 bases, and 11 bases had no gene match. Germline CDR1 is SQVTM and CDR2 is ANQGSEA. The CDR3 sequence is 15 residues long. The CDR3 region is CSVSRGTGGDYGYTF. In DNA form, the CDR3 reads TGCAGCGTGTCACGGGGAACAGGGGGCGACTATGGCTACACCTTC.

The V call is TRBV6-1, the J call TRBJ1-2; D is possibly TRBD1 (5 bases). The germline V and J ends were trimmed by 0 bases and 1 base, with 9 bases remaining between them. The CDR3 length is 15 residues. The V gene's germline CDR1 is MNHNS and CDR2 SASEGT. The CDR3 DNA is TGTGCCAGCAGTGAAGCGGGGACGGGTAACTATGGCTACACCTTC. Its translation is CASSEAGTGNYGYTF.